The 5 T cell receptor beta chains in this list originate from one sample, sequenced in a study of CD8 T cells in Susac syndrome. RNA, at roughly 0.45 to 1 ug, was reverse transcribed with random hexamers. TCRdb analysed the immunoSEQ multiplex PCR reads with MiXCR anew, one entry per CDR3 protein. The data contain over 130,000 distinct CDR3 sequences, 95% of them singletons. What was sequenced was CD4+ T cells from PBMCs. Receptors were obtained from a human donor with Susac syndrome.

This chain uses TRBV29-1 with TRBJ2-7, with 7 bases fitting TRBD1. The germline CDR1 and CDR2 sequences are SQVTM and ANQGSEA. CDR3 length equals 13 residues. The ends lost 7 bases at V and 7 bases at J; junction bases unmatched: 13. The DNA for the CDR3 is TGCAGCGCTCAGAGACCGGGACAGAGGGAGCAGTACTTC. It translates to CSAQRPGQREQYF.

This clonotype appeared a single time. The chain recombines TRBV6-1 with TRBJ2-2, with 10 nucleotides matching TRBD2. The CDR3 has 17 amino acids. V shed 4 bases, J shed 4 bases, and the junction held 9 bases outside the gene matches. Germline V gene lookup returns CDR1 MNHNS and CDR2 SASEGT. The CDR3 DNA sequence: TGTGCCAGCAGTGCCCGGACTAGCGGAACGACCACCGGGGAGCTGTTTTTT. Protein product: CASSARTSGTTTGELFF.

This sequence joins TRBV20-1 and TRBJ2-6; no definite D call. V was clipped by 0 bases and J by 0 bases, with 6 bases between them. CDR1 and CDR2 from the germline V gene are DFQATT and SNEGSKA (reference sequence). The CDR3 consists of 15 residues. The CDR3 is CSARDSASGANVLTF. CDR3 in DNA: TGCAGTGCTAGAGATTCGGCCTCTGGGGCCAACGTCCTGACTTTC.

The chain employs TRBV10-3 and TRBJ2-7; 9 bases are a match to TRBD1. The CDR3 has 15 residues. CDR1 is ENHRY, CDR2 SYGVKD, per germline. V shed 3 bases and J 4 bases; nucleotides not matched to a gene: 7. The CDR3 nucleotides are TGTGCCATCAGTGACCCCGGGACAGGGTTTTACGAGCAGTACTTC. Its translation is CAISDPGTGFYEQYF.

This sequence joins TRBV2 and TRBJ2-7; the match to TRBD1 covers 10 bases. J gave up 2 bases and V 6 bases, and 4 bases lay outside the gene matches. The CDR3 contains 14 residues. Germline CDR1 is SNHLY and CDR2 is FYNNEI. The CDR3 protein is CASRGQGLPYEQYF. DNA of the CDR3: TGTGCCAGCAGGGGACAGGGGTTACCCTACGAGCAGTACTTC.